Below are 25 T cell receptor beta chains sequenced from a single sample in a study of shared clonotypes between healthy human individuals. Some clones are missing from TCRdb's copy, which holds only in-frame ones; the method was immunoSEQ multiplex PCR. There are 950,000 to 1,200,000 clones in the sample; approximately 75% occur only once, and roughly 0.9% lies in the top ten. Input material: memory CD4+ T cells from PBMCs. This sample's subset: CD45RA-negative fraction. All receptors derive from a man aged 18 to 35 in good health. Some clones in this sample may be carry-over from other donors' samples.

The J gene is TRBJ2-7, the V gene TRBV28; D gene unclear. In germline, CDR1 is MDHEN, CDR2 SYDVKM. The CDR3 has 11 residues. V lost 5 bases to trimming and J lost 3 bases, with 5 bases between them. The DNA of the CDR3 is TGTGCCAGCAGTGTCCGCTACGAGCAGTACTTC. It translates to CASSVRYEQYF.

The chain couples TRBV2 to TRBJ1-5, with a possible D match to TRBD1 (6 bases). The length of the CDR3 is 14 residues. The V and J ends lost 6 bases and 4 bases respectively, with 13 bases between them. Germline lookup yields CDR1 SNHLY and CDR2 FYNNEI. The CDR3 reads CASRTRGGNQPQHF. CDR3 sequence (DNA): TGTGCCAGCAGGACAAGAGGGGGTAATCAGCCCCAGCATTTT.

As regards this clone: The same CDR3 is also encoded by other DNA sequences in this sample. The chain is built from TRBV18 and TRBJ1-2; 7 bases map to TRBD1. The V gene's germline CDR1 is KGHSH and CDR2 LQKENI. The CDR3 has 13 amino acids. The J segment lost 2 bases and the V segment lost 6 bases, leaving 3 bases of the junction unmatched. CDR3 bases: TGTGCCAGCTCCTCGGACAGGAACTATGGCTACACCTTC. This translates into CASSSDRNYGYTF. Supplemented by reference TRBV18 and TRBJ1-2, the full variable domain reads NAGVMQNPRHLVRRRGQEARLRCSPMKGHSHVYWYRQLPEEGLKFMVYLQKENIIDESGMPKERFSAEFPKEGPSILRIQQVVRGDSAAYFCASSSDRNYGYTFGSGTRLTVV.

CDR3 protein: CASSMGLGQPQHF. The CDR3 nucleotides read TGTGCCAGTAGTATGGGATTGGGTCAGCCCCAGCATTTT. The chain links TRBV19 to TRBJ1-5, with D hard to call. Trimming shortened V by 3 bases and J by 6 bases, and 9 bases separated the two germline ends. This CDR3 has 13 residues. In germline, CDR1 is LNHDA, CDR2 SQIVND (reference sequence). The full variable domain, completed using reference TRBV19 and TRBJ1-5, is DGGITQSPKYLFRKEGQNVTLSCEQNLNHDAMYWYRQDPGQGLRLIYYSQIVNDFQKGDIAEGYSVSREKKESFPLTVTSAQKNPTAFYLCASSMGLGQPQHFGDGTRLSIL.

The chain has TRBV5-1 and TRBJ2-3, with TRBD2 as a possible D gene (6 bases). With 6 bases removed from V and 0 bases from J, the gap between germline ends came to 14 bases. CDR1 and CDR2 from the germline V gene are SGHRS and YFSETQ. The CDR3 extends over 15 amino acids. Here the CDR3 reads CASIARDPSTDTQYF. The CDR3 bases are TGCGCCAGCATCGCGCGGGACCCGAGCACAGATACGCAGTATTTT.

The chain recombines TRBV4-3 with TRBJ1-1; D is unresolved. Germline-derived CDR1 and CDR2 are LGHNA and YSLEER. Trimming removed 1 base at V and 1 base at J, with 7 bases between. The CDR3 consists of 14 residues. The DNA of the CDR3 is TGCGCCAGCAGCCAAGGTCTTTCGAACACTGAAGCTTTCTTT. Protein sequence: CASSQGLSNTEAFF.

The chain joins TRBV28 to TRBJ2-7; D gene uncertain. V was clipped by 6 bases and J by 6 bases, with 24 bases between them. The CDR3 is made up of 16 amino acids. Germline values: CDR1 MDHEN, CDR2 SYDVKM. The CDR3, as DNA: TGTGCCAGCAGCCCAACGAGGCCACAAGGTTTATCCGAGCAGTACTTC. It yields the protein CASSPTRPQGLSEQYF. Complete variable domain (other parts from reference TRBV28 and TRBJ2-7): DVKVTQSSRYLVKRTGEKVFLECVQDMDHENMFWYRQDPGLGLRLIYFSYDVKMKEKGDIPEGYSVSREKKERFSLILESASTNQTSMYLCASSPTRPQGLSEQYFGPGTRLTVT.

The V gene is TRBV6-5, the J gene TRBJ2-6, with D unclear. This CDR3 is 13 amino acids long. The germline V and J ends were trimmed by 6 bases and 4 bases, with 7 bases remaining between them. Per germline, CDR1 MNHEY and CDR2 SVGAGI. The CDR3 sequence: CASSLDGANVLTF. Written as DNA, the CDR3 is TGTGCCAGCAGCTTGGACGGGGCCAACGTCCTGACTTTC.

The V call is TRBV5-6, the J call TRBJ1-2, with TRBD1 matching 7 bases. Germline CDR1 SGHDT, CDR2 YYEEEE. Germline trimming cut 4 bases from V and 8 bases from J; bases unmatched to any gene: 11. The CDR3 extends over 14 amino acids. CDR3 nucleotide sequence: TGTGCCAGCAGCCCAGCTGGGACAGTGGGGGGCTACACCTTC. It encodes CASSPAGTVGGYTF.

The chain has TRBV9 and TRBJ2-7, with a tentative D call TRBD2 (6 bases). This CDR3 comprises 14 residues. The V end lost 3 bases, the J end lost 0 bases, and 10 bases lay between the germline ends. The V gene's germline CDR1 is SGDLS and CDR2 YYNGEE. CDR3 residues: CASSAGLNSYEQYF. CDR3 bases: TGTGCCAGCAGCGCCGGACTAAACTCCTACGAGCAGTACTTC.

This clone was observed a handful of times. V usage is TRBV7-8 and J usage is TRBJ2-1, with 12 bases matching TRBD2. The CDR3 consists of 19 residues. The V and J ends lost 5 bases and 0 bases, in that order; junction bases with no gene match: 11. Germline CDR1 and CDR2: SGHVS and FQNEAQ. The CDR3 DNA reads as TGTGCCAGCAGCCGTCGTAGGACTAGCGGGACCTACTCCTACAATGAGCAGTTCTTC. Translating gives CASSRRRTSGTYSYNEQFF.

The chain recombines TRBV5-6 with TRBJ1-2; 10 bases agree with TRBD1. The V gene's germline CDR1 is SGHDT and CDR2 YYEEEE. The length of the CDR3 is 15 residues. Trimming cost V 4 bases and J 8 bases; bases outside gene matches: 11. The CDR3 protein is CASSPSTGQGNGYTF. The CDR3 region has the DNA TGTGCCAGCAGCCCAAGTACGGGACAGGGGAACGGCTACACCTTC. Supplemented by reference TRBV5-6 and TRBJ1-2, the full variable domain reads DAGVTQSPTHLIKTRGQQVTLRCSPKSGHDTVSWYQQALGQGPQFIFQYYEEEERQRGNFPDRFSGHQFPNYSSELNVNALLLGDSALYLCASSPSTGQGNGYTFGSGTRLTVV.

The chain links TRBV6-1 to TRBJ1-3; D ambiguous. Trimming removed 1 base from V and 3 bases from J, with 10 bases in between. The CDR3 totals 15 residues. Germline CDR1 and CDR2: MNHNS and SASEGT. CDR3 residues: CASSEVSRNGNTIYF. In nucleotides, the CDR3 is TGTGCCAGCAGTGAAGTGAGCAGGAATGGAAACACCATATATTTT.

The chain combines TRBV15 with TRBJ2-5; D unresolved. The CDR3 is 16 amino acids. Germline V gene data show CDR1 as LNHNV and CDR2 as YYDKDF (reference sequence). V lost 5 bases to trimming and J lost 2 bases, with 18 bases between them. The CDR3 DNA reads as TGTGCCACCAGCCCCCGTGCCGCAATTAATCAAGAGACCCAGTACTTC. This gives the protein CATSPRAAINQETQYF.

The DNA for the CDR3 is TGTGCCAGCAGCTTAGCGGGGGTCGAGACCCAGTACTTC. It codes for CASSLAGVETQYF. The chain carries TRBV7-2 and TRBJ2-5, with D possibly being TRBD1 or TRBD2 (5 bases each). The germline gives CDR1 SGHTA, CDR2 FQGNSA. Trimming pared 0 bases from V and 5 bases from J, leaving 7 bases between. The CDR3 has 13 amino acids.

This clone was counted only a few times. CDR3 sequence (DNA): TGTGCCAGCAGCTCACTACTAGCGGGGGAAGATACGCAGTATTTT. Protein product: CASSSLLAGEDTQYF. The V call is TRBV7-9, the J call TRBJ2-3; 11 bases are a match to TRBD2. The CDR3 runs to 15 residues. Losses at the gene ends were 4 bases for V and 5 bases for J; bases not matched to a gene: 5. Looked up from germline, CDR1 is SEHNR and CDR2 is FQNEAQ (reference sequence).

The chain joins TRBV7-2 to TRBJ2-7, with D perhaps given as TRBD1 or TRBD2 (5 bases each). V dropped 5 bases and J dropped 4 bases, with 9 bases sitting between them. Looked up from germline, CDR1 is SGHTA and CDR2 is FQGNSA. This CDR3 region has 12 residues. CDR3 sequence reads: CASSPGQYEQYF. Here the CDR3 DNA reads TGTGCCAGCAGCCCGGGGCAGTACGAGCAGTACTTC.

This chain joins TRBV10-3 and TRBJ2-5, with D possibly TRBD2 on 6 matching bases. Germline V lookup: CDR1 ENHRY, CDR2 SYGVKD. This CDR3 spans 13 amino acids. The V gene lost 6 bases and the J gene lost 3 bases, with 11 bases spanning the gap. The CDR3 sequence is CAIRRDWKETQYF. The DNA for the CDR3 is TGTGCCATCAGGAGGGACTGGAAAGAGACCCAGTACTTC.

This sequence joins TRBV30 and TRBJ2-7, with TRBD1 matching 9 bases. The CDR3 extends over 12 amino acids. Germline values: CDR1 GTSNPN, CDR2 SVGIG (reference sequence). The chain's CDR3 is CASKTGGYEQYF. CDR3 DNA sequence: TGTGCTTCAAAGACAGGGGGCTACGAGCAGTACTTC.

Concerning this clone: Other DNA sequences within the sample encode an identical CDR3. The chain couples TRBV28 to TRBJ1-1; perhaps TRBD1 as D (6 bases). Germline V gene lookup returns CDR1 MDHEN and CDR2 SYDVKM. Trimming stripped 2 bases from V and 3 bases from J, with 13 bases between. CDR3 size: 15 residues. In DNA, the CDR3 is TGTGCCAGCAGTTTACTGATGGGGGCAGACACTGAAGCTTTCTTT. Protein: CASSLLMGADTEAFF.

This rearrangement joins TRBV10-3 to TRBJ1-3, with D maybe TRBD1 (6 bases). The CDR3 loop spans 15 amino acids. CDR1 is ENHRY and CDR2 is SYGVKD in the germline V gene. V lost 6 bases, J lost 0 bases, and 12 bases lay in between. The CDR3 nucleotides are TGTGCCATCAGGGGGGCTGATGTCTCTGGAAACACCATATATTTT. Protein sequence: CAIRGADVSGNTIYF.

This sequence joins TRBV6-6 and TRBJ2-2; D remains ambiguous. V lost 5 bases to trimming and J lost 5 bases, with 12 bases between them. Germline lookup yields CDR1 MNHNY and CDR2 SVGAGI (reference sequence). This CDR3 has 14 residues. CDR3 residues: CASSPKTATGELFF. CDR3 DNA: TGTGCCAGCAGTCCCAAGACTGCTACCGGGGAGCTGTTTTTT.

The table lists this clone with a few counts. The rearrangement links TRBV28 to TRBJ1-1, with D tentatively TRBD1 (5 bases). Trimming shortened V by 1 base and J by 2 bases, and 11 bases separated the two germline ends. Germline assignment: CDR1 MDHEN and CDR2 SYDVKM. The CDR3 has 15 amino acids. The CDR3 sequence is CASSLFGGPNTEAFF. In DNA form, the CDR3 reads TGTGCCAGCAGTTTATTTGGGGGTCCTAACACTGAAGCTTTCTTT. Drawing the rest from reference TRBV28 and TRBJ1-1, the complete variable domain is DVKVTQSSRYLVKRTGEKVFLECVQDMDHENMFWYRQDPGLGLRLIYFSYDVKMKEKGDIPEGYSVSREKKERFSLILESASTNQTSMYLCASSLFGGPNTEAFFGQGTRLTVV.

The V gene is TRBV9, the J gene TRBJ1-2; no reliable D call. The CDR3 has 17 residues. CDR1 is SGDLS and CDR2 is YYNGEE in the germline V gene. Trimming cost V 0 bases and J 4 bases, with 19 bases left between them. DNA of the CDR3: TGTGCCAGCAGCGTAGTCGCTGCCCTCCCCTATGGCTATGGCTACACCTTC. This sequence encodes CASSVVAALPYGYGYTF.

The CDR3: CAISERTGRHYNEQFF. The CDR3 DNA sequence: TGTGCCATCAGCGAGAGGACAGGGCGCCACTACAATGAGCAGTTCTTC. The V call is TRBV10-3, the J call TRBJ2-1; 8 nucleotides line up with TRBD1. CDR3 length: 16 amino acids. The germline V gene encodes CDR1 ENHRY and CDR2 SYGVKD. V lost 6 bases, J lost 3 bases, and 10 bases stayed unmatched.